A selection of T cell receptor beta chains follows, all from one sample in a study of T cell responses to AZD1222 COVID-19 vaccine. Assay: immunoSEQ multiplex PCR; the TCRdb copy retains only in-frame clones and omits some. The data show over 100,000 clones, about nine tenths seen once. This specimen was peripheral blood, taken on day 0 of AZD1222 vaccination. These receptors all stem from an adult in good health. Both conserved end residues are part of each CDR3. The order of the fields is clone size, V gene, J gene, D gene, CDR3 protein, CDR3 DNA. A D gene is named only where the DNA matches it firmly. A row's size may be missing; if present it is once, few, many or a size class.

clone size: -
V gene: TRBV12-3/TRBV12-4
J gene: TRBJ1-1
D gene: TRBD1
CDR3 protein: CASSSRATGEAFF
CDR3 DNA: TGTGCCAGCAGTTCACGGGCGACAGGGGAAGCTTTCTTT

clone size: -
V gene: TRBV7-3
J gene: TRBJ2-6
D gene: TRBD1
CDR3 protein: CASSPQGSGANVLTF
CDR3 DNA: TGTGCCAGCAGCCCACAGGGGTCTGGGGCCAACGTCCTGACTTTC

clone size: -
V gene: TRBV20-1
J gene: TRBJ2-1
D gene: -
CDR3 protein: CSAGPINEQFF
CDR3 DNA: TGCAGTGCTGGCCCCATCAATGAGCAGTTCTTC

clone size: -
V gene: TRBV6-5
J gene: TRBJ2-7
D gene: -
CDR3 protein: CASLEMGGGSYEQYF
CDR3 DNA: TGTGCCAGCCTTGAAATGGGGGGCGGCTCCTACGAGCAGTACTTC

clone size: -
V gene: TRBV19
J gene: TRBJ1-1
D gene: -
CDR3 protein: CASAGGRNTEAFF
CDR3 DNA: TGTGCCAGTGCTGGGGGGAGGAACACTGAAGCTTTCTTT

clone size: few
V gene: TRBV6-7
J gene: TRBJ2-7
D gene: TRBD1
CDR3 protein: CASSTDRQVYEQYF
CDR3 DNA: TGTGCCAGCAGTACGGACAGGCAAGTTTACGAGCAGTACTTC

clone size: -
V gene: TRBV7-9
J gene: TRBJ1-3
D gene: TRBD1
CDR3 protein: CASSPQGASGNTIYF
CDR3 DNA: TGTGCCAGCAGCCCACAGGGGGCTTCTGGAAACACCATATATTTT

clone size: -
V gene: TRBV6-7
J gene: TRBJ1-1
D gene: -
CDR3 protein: CASSWRGTEAFF
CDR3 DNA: TGTGCCAGCAGTTGGAGGGGCACTGAAGCTTTCTTT

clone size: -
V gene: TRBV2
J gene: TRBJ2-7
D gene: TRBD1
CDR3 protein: CASTSAGGHEQYF
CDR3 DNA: TGTGCCAGTACGAGCGCAGGGGGTCACGAGCAGTACTTC

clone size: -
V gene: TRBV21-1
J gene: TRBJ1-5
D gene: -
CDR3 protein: CASSALIGGSSNQPQHF
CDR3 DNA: TGTGCCAGCAGCGCACTTATAGGGGGTTCAAGCAATCAGCCCCAGCATTTT

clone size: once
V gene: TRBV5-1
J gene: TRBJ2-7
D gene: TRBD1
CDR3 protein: CASSRDRALPYEQYF
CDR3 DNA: TGCGCCAGCAGCCGGGACAGGGCCCTGCCCTACGAGCAGTACTTC

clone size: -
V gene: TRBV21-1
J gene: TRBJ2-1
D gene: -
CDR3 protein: CASSKGGGREFF
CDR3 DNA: TGTGCCAGCAGCAAAGGGGGAGGGCGGGAGTTCTTC

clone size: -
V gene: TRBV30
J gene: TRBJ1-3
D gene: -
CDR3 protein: CAWTQGLSGNTIYF
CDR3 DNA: TGTGCCTGGACACAGGGTCTATCTGGAAACACCATATATTTT

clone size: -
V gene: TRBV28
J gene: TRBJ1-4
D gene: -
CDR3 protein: CASRSQGLYEKLFF
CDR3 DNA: TGTGCCAGCAGATCTCAGGGGTTATATGAAAAACTGTTTTTT

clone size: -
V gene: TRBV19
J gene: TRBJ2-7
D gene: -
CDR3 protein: CASSYGGWTYEQYF
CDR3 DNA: TGTGCCAGTAGCTATGGGGGTTGGACCTACGAGCAGTACTTC

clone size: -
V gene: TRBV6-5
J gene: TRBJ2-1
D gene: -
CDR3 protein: CASLSAVGDERFF
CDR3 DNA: TGTGCCAGCTTATCGGCGGTTGGCGATGAGCGGTTCTTC

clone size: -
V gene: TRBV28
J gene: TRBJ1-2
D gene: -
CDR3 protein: CASSSRAARGYGYTF
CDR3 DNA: TGTGCCAGCAGTTCCAGGGCTGCACGAGGGTATGGCTACACCTTC

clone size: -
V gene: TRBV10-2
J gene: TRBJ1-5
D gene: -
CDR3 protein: CASSLGGGSNQPQHF
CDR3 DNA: TGCGCCAGCAGCTTGGGTGGGGGCAGCAATCAGCCCCAGCATTTT

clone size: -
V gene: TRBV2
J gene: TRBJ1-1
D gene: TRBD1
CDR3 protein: CASSGQGVTEAFF
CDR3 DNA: TGTGCCAGCAGTGGACAGGGGGTTACTGAAGCTTTCTTT

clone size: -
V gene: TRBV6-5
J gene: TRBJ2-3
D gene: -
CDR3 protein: CASSYSPGIRALKLYF
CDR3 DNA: TGTGCCAGCAGTTACTCGCCGGGTATAAGGGCTCTCAAACTCTATTTT

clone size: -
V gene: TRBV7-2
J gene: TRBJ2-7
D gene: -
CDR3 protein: CASSLGVGSSYEQYF
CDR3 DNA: TGTGCCAGCAGCTTAGGGGTCGGTAGCTCCTACGAGCAGTACTTC

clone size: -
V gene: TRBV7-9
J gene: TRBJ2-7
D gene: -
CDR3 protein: CASSPLDRTYEQYF
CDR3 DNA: TGTGCCAGCAGCCCGTTGGACAGAACCTACGAGCAGTACTTC

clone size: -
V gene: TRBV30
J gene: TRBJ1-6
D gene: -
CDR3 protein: CAWTGSRNSPLHF
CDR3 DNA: TGTGCCTGGACAGGGTCGAGGAATTCACCCCTCCACTTT

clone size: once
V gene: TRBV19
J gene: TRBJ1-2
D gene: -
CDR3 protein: CASSRGAYGYTF
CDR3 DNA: TGTGCCTCCTCCCGGGGAGCCTATGGCTACACCTTC

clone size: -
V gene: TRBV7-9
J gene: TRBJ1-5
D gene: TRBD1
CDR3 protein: CASSVGQGPLQPQHF
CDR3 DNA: TGTGCCAGCAGCGTGGGACAGGGGCCCTTACAGCCCCAGCATTTT

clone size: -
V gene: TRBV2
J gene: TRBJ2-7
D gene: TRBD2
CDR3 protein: CASRVTSGNHEQYF
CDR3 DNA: TGTGCCAGCAGGGTTACCAGCGGGAACCACGAGCAGTACTTC

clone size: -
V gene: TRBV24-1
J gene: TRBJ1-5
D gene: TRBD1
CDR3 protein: CATSDSSGQGVGGNQPQHF
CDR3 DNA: TGTGCCACCAGTGACTCCTCCGGACAGGGGGTGGGGGGCAATCAGCCCCAGCATTTT

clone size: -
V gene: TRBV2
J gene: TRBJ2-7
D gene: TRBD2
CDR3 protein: CASSGLAVAYEQYF
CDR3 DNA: TGTGCCAGCAGTGGTCTAGCGGTCGCCTACGAGCAGTACTTC

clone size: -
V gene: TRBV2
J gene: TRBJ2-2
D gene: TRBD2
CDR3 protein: CASSERTSIGVGELFF
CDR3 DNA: TGTGCCAGCAGTGAAAGGACTAGCATAGGGGTCGGGGAGCTGTTTTTT

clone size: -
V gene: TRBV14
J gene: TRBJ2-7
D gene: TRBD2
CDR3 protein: CASSRSSGSLLSSYEQYF
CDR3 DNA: TGTGCCAGCAGCCGTTCTAGCGGGAGCCTCCTAAGCTCCTACGAGCAGTACTTC

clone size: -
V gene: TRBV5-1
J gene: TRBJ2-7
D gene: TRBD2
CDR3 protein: CASSLAGGLSSYEQYF
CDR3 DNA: TGCGCCAGCAGCTTGGCCGGGGGGTTAAGCTCCTACGAGCAGTACTTC

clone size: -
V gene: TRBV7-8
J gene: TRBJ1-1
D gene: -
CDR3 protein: CASSLAATRGTEAFF
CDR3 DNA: TGTGCCAGCAGCTTAGCCGCTACTAGGGGAACTGAAGCTTTCTTT

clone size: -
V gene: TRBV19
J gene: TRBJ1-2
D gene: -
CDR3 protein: CASSIIPGAEYGYTF
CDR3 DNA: TGTGCCAGTAGTATTATCCCAGGGGCGGAATATGGCTACACCTTC

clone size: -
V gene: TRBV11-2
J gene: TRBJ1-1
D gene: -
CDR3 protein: CASSLGPKNTEAFF
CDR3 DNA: TGTGCCAGCAGCTTAGGACCAAAGAACACTGAAGCTTTCTTT

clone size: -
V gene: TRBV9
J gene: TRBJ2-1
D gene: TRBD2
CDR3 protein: CASSVGTSVYNEQFF
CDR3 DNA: TGTGCCAGCAGCGTAGGGACTAGCGTTTACAATGAGCAGTTCTTC

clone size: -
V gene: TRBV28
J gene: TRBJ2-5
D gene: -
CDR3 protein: CASSPRIQETQYF
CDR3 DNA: TGTGCCAGCAGCCCCAGGATCCAAGAGACCCAGTACTTC

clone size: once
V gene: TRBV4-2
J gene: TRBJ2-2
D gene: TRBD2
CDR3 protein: CASSVAGSNTGELFF
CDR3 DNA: TGTGCCAGCAGCGTAGCGGGATCGAACACCGGGGAGCTGTTTTTT

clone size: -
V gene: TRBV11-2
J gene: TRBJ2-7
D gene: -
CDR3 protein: CASSLGVSYEQYF
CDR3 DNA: TGTGCCAGCAGCTTAGGGGTCTCCTACGAGCAGTACTTC

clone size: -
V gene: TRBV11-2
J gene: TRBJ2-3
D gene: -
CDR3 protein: CASSLALGEGDTQYF
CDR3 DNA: TGTGCCAGCAGCTTAGCCCTCGGGGAAGGAGATACGCAGTATTTT

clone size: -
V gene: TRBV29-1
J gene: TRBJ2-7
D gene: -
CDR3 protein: CSVSTVERLEQYF
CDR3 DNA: TGCAGCGTTTCGACAGTAGAGCGTTTGGAGCAGTACTTC

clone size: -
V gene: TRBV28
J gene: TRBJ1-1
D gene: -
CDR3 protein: CASSSWSRGYTEAFF
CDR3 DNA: TGTGCCAGCAGCTCCTGGAGTCGGGGGTACACTGAAGCTTTCTTT

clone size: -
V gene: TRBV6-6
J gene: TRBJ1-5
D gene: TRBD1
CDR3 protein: CASSLGQGVQPQHF
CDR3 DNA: TGTGCCAGCAGTTTAGGACAGGGGGTTCAGCCCCAGCATTTT

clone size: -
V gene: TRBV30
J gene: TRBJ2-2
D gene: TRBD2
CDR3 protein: CAWRSGTSTGELFF
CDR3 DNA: TGTGCCTGGAGGAGCGGGACTAGCACCGGGGAGCTGTTTTTT

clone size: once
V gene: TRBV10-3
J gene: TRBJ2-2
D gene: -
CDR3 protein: CAISESYGQTGELFF
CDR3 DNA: TGTGCCATCAGTGAAAGCTATGGACAGACCGGGGAGCTGTTTTTT

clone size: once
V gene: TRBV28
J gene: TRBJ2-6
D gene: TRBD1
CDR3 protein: CASSFSGGSGANVLTF
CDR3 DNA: TGTGCCAGCAGTTTTTCAGGGGGAAGTGGGGCCAACGTCCTGACTTTC

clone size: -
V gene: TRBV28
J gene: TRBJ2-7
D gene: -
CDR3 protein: CASSNPGYEQYF
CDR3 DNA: TGTGCCAGCTCTAATCCGGGATATGAGCAGTACTTC

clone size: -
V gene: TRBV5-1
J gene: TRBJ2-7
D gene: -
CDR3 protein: CASSFGGGASYEQYF
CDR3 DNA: TGCGCCAGCAGCTTTGGGGGGGGCGCTTCCTACGAGCAGTACTTC